The clone carrying this T cell receptor beta chain was detected ten times or more. The antigen is not known. This sample is drawn from a study of T cells in Graves' hyperthyroidism and ophthalmopathy. Study-wide context: At initial diagnosis, before any treatment had begun, peripheral blood was obtained. Study findings and constraints: Most expanded thyroid clonotypes above 0.001 recurred in blood. Ophthalmopathy was distinguished from stable hyperthyroidism by 13 V-J signatures.

TCR beta CDR3 regions were amplified from RNA. The study used the HTBI primer set for a first-round RT-PCR of the TCR CDR3. TCRdb reprocessed the multiplex PCR reads via MiXCR and lists one record per CDR3 protein. The sample records 600,000 or so distinct CDR3 sequences, more than 13% being singletons. Diagnostic decisions used clinical symptoms, serum thyroxine and TRAb, thyroid ultrasound and orbital computed tomography. Germline V CDR1 and CDR2: MNHNS, SASEGT. V was clipped by 5 bases and J by 1 base, with 8 bases between them. The length of the CDR3 is 13 residues. The chain links TRBV6-1 to TRBJ2-5; no firm D call. This sequence originates from a woman between 18 and 30 years old with Graves' ophthalmopathy. Source material: blood. The CDR3 nucleotides are TGTGCCAGCAGTACAGACACCCAAGAGACCCAGTACTTC. It encodes CASSTDTQETQYF.